This entry lists 32 T cell receptor beta chains sequenced from one sample in a study of T cells expressing NK-cell markers (dated by TCRdb to the early 2020s). The library was built by means of 5' RACE. TCRdb names Illumina HiSeq 2000 as the instrument used. TCRdb reprocessed the reads and provides one entry for every CDR3 protein sequence; no DNA is given. The sample has 120,000 to 150,000 distinct CDR3 sequences on record. The ten largest clones take up approximately 12% of the sample. Sequenced sample: blood T cells: a sorted CD56 or NKG2C T cell subset, CD4+ or CD8+ T cells, or bulk PBMC T cells (not recorded which). These receptors were taken from a man aged 18 to 30 in good health. Donor details come from another sample of the same person, matched by shared clones.

This chain uses TRBV7-9 with TRBJ1-5; as DNA is missing, the TRBD1 call by TCRdb cannot be tested. CDR3 length: 14 residues. Germline V gene sequence: CDR1 SEHNR, CDR2 FQNEAQ (reference sequence). This CDR3 reads CASSRPGDNQPQHF.

This chain links TRBV2 with TRBJ2-5; TCRdb selects TRBD1, and the lack of DNA leaves this call unchecked. Germline V gives CDR1 SNHLY, CDR2 FYNNEI. The CDR3 length is 14 residues. CDR3 in amino acids: CASNTGQGRVTQYF.

The gene calls are TRBV29-1 and TRBJ1-1; the TRBD1 assignment by TCRdb is unverifiable without DNA. This CDR3 has 13 residues. The germline V gene has CDR1 SQVTM and CDR2 ANQGSEA. CDR3 region: CSAGTWGNTEAFF.

The rearrangement uses TRBV27 and TRBJ2-1. This CDR3 region has 14 residues. Looked up from germline, CDR1 is MNHEY and CDR2 is SMNVEV (reference sequence). The CDR3 region is CASSIIGHANEQFF.

This chain uses TRBV6-2 or TRBV6-3 with TRBJ1-5; with no DNA, the TCRdb D assignment of TRBD1 cannot be verified. The germline V gene encodes CDR1 MNHEY and CDR2 SVGEGT. CDR3 size: 16 residues. The CDR3 region is CASSSLTGGPNQPQHF.

This rearrangement joins TRBV4-2 to TRBJ1-6. Germline V lookup: CDR1 LGHNA, CDR2 YNFKEQ. The CDR3 has 14 residues. The CDR3: CASSQDSINSPLHF.

The chain combines TRBV11-3 with TRBJ2-1; without DNA, the TCRdb call of TRBD2 cannot be checked. The V gene's germline CDR1 is SGHNT and CDR2 YENEEA. The CDR3 consists of 15 residues. CDR3 loop: CASSAPGTSGIEQFF.

This rearrangement joins TRBV27 to TRBJ1-5. CDR1 is MNHEY, CDR2 SMNVEV, per germline (reference sequence). This CDR3 is built from 13 residues. CDR3: CASSFGRSQPQHF.

This chain uses TRBV14 with TRBJ2-1; TCRdb indicates TRBD2, and absent DNA this call remains unverified. The CDR3 sequence is 17 residues long. Germline CDR1 is SGHDN and CDR2 is FVKESK. The CDR3 is CASSQDSRDFPGDEQFF.

The chain uses TRBV7-2 and TRBJ2-2; TCRdb outputs TRBD1, but without DNA this stays unchecked. The CDR3 contains 12 residues. Germline CDR1 SGHTA, CDR2 FQGNSA. Here the CDR3 reads CASFRESGELFF.

The J gene is TRBJ2-1, the V gene TRBV5-5; the TCRdb call, TRBD1, lacks DNA for checking. Germline-derived CDR1 and CDR2 are SGHKS and YYEKEE (reference sequence). The CDR3 consists of 15 residues. CDR3: CASSSSTGTLDEQFF.

V is TRBV12-3 or TRBV12-4 and J is TRBJ2-2; absent DNA, TCRdb's TRBD2 call cannot be checked. This CDR3 spans 15 amino acids. This CDR3 is CASSLDLSPTGELFF.

The V call is TRBV27, the J call TRBJ1-5; TCRdb designates TRBD1, a call that cannot be tested without DNA. This CDR3 has 15 amino acids. Germline V gives CDR1 MNHEY, CDR2 SMNVEV (reference sequence). CDR3 loop: CASSLSGGATQPQHF.

The chain combines TRBV15 with TRBJ2-1; TCRdb reports TRBD2, a call that lacks DNA to check it against. The CDR3 runs 16 residues. Germline CDR1 and CDR2: LNHNV and YYDKDF (reference sequence). The CDR3 sequence is CATSSWTSGTYNEQFF.

The chain links TRBV9 to TRBJ2-6; the TCRdb call, TRBD1, lacks DNA for checking. The CDR3 has 17 residues. Germline V gives CDR1 SGDLS, CDR2 YYNGEE. CDR3 region: CASSVVGTGAGANVLTF.

The genes are TRBV29-1 and TRBJ2-7; as DNA is missing, the TRBD1 call by TCRdb cannot be tested. This CDR3 region has 12 residues. Germline loops: CDR1 SQVTM, CDR2 ANQGSEA. The CDR3: CSVRQGAGEQYF.

V usage is TRBV29-1 and J usage is TRBJ2-2; TCRdb outputs TRBD1, but without DNA this stays unchecked. This CDR3 is built from 18 residues. Germline assignment: CDR1 SQVTM and CDR2 ANQGSEA. CDR3 region: CSVEDLHRPGEGHGELFF.

The chain carries TRBV7-9 and TRBJ2-5. The CDR3 is made up of 14 amino acids. Germline-derived CDR1 and CDR2 are SEHNR and FQNEAQ (reference sequence). The CDR3 protein is CASSSRPRQETQYF.

This chain joins TRBV7-2 and TRBJ2-7; TCRdb's D call of TRBD2 is untestable without DNA. Per the germline V gene, CDR1 is SGHTA and CDR2 is FQGNSA. The CDR3 is 16 residues long. The CDR3 here is CASSPHVSASGGDMYF.

This chain uses TRBV12-5 with TRBJ2-2; as DNA is missing, the TRBD1 call by TCRdb cannot be tested. CDR3 size: 14 residues. Germline CDR1 is LGHNT and CDR2 is FRNRAP. CDR3 amino acids: CASGLPTGAGELFF.

This rearrangement joins TRBV7-3 to TRBJ2-3; the TCRdb call, TRBD1, lacks DNA for checking. The CDR3 is 15 amino acids. Germline CDR1 SGHTA, CDR2 FQGTGA. CDR3 sequence: CASSWDRASTDTQYF.

The rearrangement uses TRBV3-1 and TRBJ1-1; the D call from TCRdb, TRBD1, cannot be confirmed without DNA. This CDR3 is built from 12 residues. Germline values: CDR1 LGHDT, CDR2 YNNKEL (reference sequence). The CDR3 loop reads CASDSPLGEAFF.

The gene calls are TRBV20-1 and TRBJ2-1; the TRBD2 assignment by TCRdb is unverifiable without DNA. This CDR3 region has 15 residues. Germline CDR1 reads DFQATT; CDR2 reads SNEGSKA (reference sequence). The CDR3 here is CSAGSGRASYNEQFF.

The chain links TRBV4-3 to TRBJ2-7; TCRdb picks TRBD2, but there is no DNA to check that call. This CDR3 is 12 amino acids long. CDR1 and CDR2 (germline): LGHNA, YSLEER. CDR3 residues: CASSLGEGEQYF.

This chain uses TRBV29-1 with TRBJ2-1; as DNA is missing, the TRBD1 call by TCRdb cannot be tested. Looked up from germline, CDR1 is SQVTM and CDR2 is ANQGSEA. This CDR3 is built from 15 residues. CDR3 in amino acids: CSVESGQLNYNEQFF.

The chain joins TRBV5-5 to TRBJ2-1. CDR1 is SGHKS and CDR2 is YYEKEE in the germline V gene (reference sequence). This CDR3 has 16 amino acids. CDR3: CASRLDRLSSYNEQFF.

The V gene is TRBV4-2, the J gene TRBJ2-1; TCRdb gives TRBD2 as the D gene, but with no DNA this cannot be confirmed. The CDR3 consists of 18 residues. CDR1 and CDR2 from the germline V gene are LGHNA and YNFKEQ. CDR3 protein: CASSHRLAGAPAVGEQFF.

The chain uses TRBV7-6 and TRBJ2-4. CDR3 length equals 15 residues. In germline, CDR1 is SGHVS, CDR2 FNYEAQ. This CDR3 is CASSNDALAKNIQYF.

The CDR3 protein is CSALDRGDYGYTF. This chain connects TRBV29-1 to TRBJ1-2; TCRdb gives TRBD1 as the D gene, but with no DNA this cannot be confirmed. CDR3 length: 13 residues. CDR1 and CDR2 from the germline V gene are SQVTM and ANQGSEA.

The chain combines TRBV5-8 with TRBJ2-1; the D call from TCRdb, TRBD1, cannot be confirmed without DNA. This CDR3 contains 15 residues. Germline V gene data show CDR1 as SGHTS and CDR2 as YDEGEE. CDR3 in amino acids: CASSNQGFDYNEQFF.

This chain uses TRBV7-9 with TRBJ2-3; TCRdb's D call, TRBD2, is unchecked because there is no DNA. The CDR3 has 16 residues. Germline loops: CDR1 SEHNR, CDR2 FQNEAQ (reference sequence). The CDR3 sequence: CASSLGGSGSPDTQYF.

CDR3 residues: CSVPDRAGYNEQFF. V and J are TRBV29-1 and TRBJ2-1; the TCRdb D gene call, TRBD1, has no DNA to confirm it. The CDR3 is made up of 14 amino acids. Germline V gene sequence: CDR1 SQVTM, CDR2 ANQGSEA.